The 18 T cell receptor beta chains below come from one sample, sequenced in a study of OX40 agonist ivuxolimab in advanced cancers. Clones were read by immunoSEQ multiplex PCR, and TCRdb kept only the in-frame ones, dropping some. The repertoire includes roughly 68,000 clones, around 89% of them detected once, and approximately 4% sits in the top ten. The sequences come from CD4+ or CD8+ T cells sorted from blood, collected in a trial of the OX40 agonist ivuxolimab. These receptors all stem from an adult with an advanced solid tumor such as melanoma, head and neck, liver or kidney cancer.

DNA of the CDR3: TGTGCCAGCAGCACGGGGACGGGGAACACCGGGGAGCTGTTTTTT. This gives the protein CASSTGTGNTGELFF. This chain links TRBV9 with TRBJ2-2, with D tentatively TRBD1 or TRBD2 (5 bases each). Germline loops: CDR1 SGDLS, CDR2 YYNGEE. V lost 4 bases and J 1 base, leaving 11 bases between the germline ends. The length of the CDR3 is 15 residues.

The V gene is TRBV9, the J gene TRBJ2-1; a weak D match, TRBD2 (6 bases). The length of the CDR3 is 15 residues. Germline V gene sequence: CDR1 SGDLS, CDR2 YYNGEE. The V end was cut by 0 bases, the J end by 1 base, with 8 bases between. CDR3 amino acids: CASSVGGRSYNEQFF. DNA for the CDR3: TGTGCCAGCAGCGTAGGGGGGAGGTCCTACAATGAGCAGTTCTTC.

This clone was found a few times. The chain links TRBV28 to TRBJ1-5; D remains ambiguous. The CDR3 is 16 residues long. V shed 7 bases and J shed 0 bases, with 16 bases lying between them. Per germline, CDR1 MDHEN and CDR2 SYDVKM. The CDR3 nucleotides read TGTGCCAGCAACGAAAATCTGCTCTATAGCAATCAGCCCCAGCATTTT. This sequence encodes CASNENLLYSNQPQHF.

V is TRBV6-6 and J is TRBJ2-1; D is unclear. V dropped 2 bases and J dropped 8 bases, with 10 bases sitting between them. This CDR3 region has 13 residues. CDR1 and CDR2 from the germline V gene are MNHNY and SVGAGI (reference sequence). The CDR3 DNA follows: TGTGCCAGCAGTTACCCGAATGGGGATGAGCAGTTCTTC. Encoded protein: CASSYPNGDEQFF.

V is TRBV5-1 and J is TRBJ2-7; TRBD1 aligns across 7 bases. The V gene end was trimmed by 0 bases and the J gene end by 0 bases; junction bases not matched to a gene: 0. Germline loops: CDR1 SGHRS, CDR2 YFSETQ. This CDR3 contains 14 residues. Written as DNA, the CDR3 is TGCGCCAGCAGCTTGGGGGACAGCTCCTACGAGCAGTACTTC. Protein sequence: CASSLGDSSYEQYF.

V usage is TRBV5-5 and J usage is TRBJ1-4; D is possibly TRBD1 (5 bases). CDR1 is SGHKS, CDR2 YYEKEE, per germline (reference sequence). The V end was cut by 2 bases, the J end by 8 bases, with 16 bases between. The CDR3 spans 15 residues. The CDR3 nucleotides read TGTGCCAGCAGCTTTGGGTCCGCGGGACTCGAAAAACTGTTTTTT. Encoded protein: CASSFGSAGLEKLFF.

The chain couples TRBV7-9 to TRBJ1-4; 8 bases are a match to TRBD1. CDR1 is SEHNR, CDR2 FQNEAQ, per germline (reference sequence). With 1 base clipped from V and 6 bases from J, the junction kept 1 base outside the gene matches. This CDR3 spans 14 amino acids. CDR3 coding DNA: TGTGCCAGCAGCTTAGGGACAGGGCATGAAAAACTGTTTTTT. Translated: CASSLGTGHEKLFF.

The genes are TRBV4-1 and TRBJ2-5; 12 bases agree with TRBD2. V gave up 1 base and J gave up 9 bases; unmatched junction bases: 12. The CDR3 runs to 17 residues. Germline V lookup: CDR1 MGHRA, CDR2 YSYEKL. This CDR3 reads CASSQVGLAGAGRSQYF. CDR3 in DNA: TGCGCCAGCAGCCAAGTGGGACTAGCGGGTGCCGGGCGATCCCAGTACTTC.

The chain employs TRBV5-1 and TRBJ2-3; D unclear. The germline V gene encodes CDR1 SGHRS and CDR2 YFSETQ. The CDR3 has 12 residues. Between the trimmed V and J ends, which lost 4 bases and 4 bases, there was a span of 7 bases. CDR3 bases: TGCGCCAGCAGCGCAAATTCAGATACGCAGTATTTT. Amino acid sequence: CASSANSDTQYF.

This clone was observed a few times. The chain is built from TRBV30 and TRBJ1-6, with D hard to call. The V end lost 0 bases, the J end lost 4 bases, and 7 bases lay between the germline ends. Germline V gene sequence: CDR1 GTSNPN, CDR2 SVGIG (reference sequence). CDR3 length equals 14 residues. The CDR3 DNA follows: TGTGCCTGGAGTGTTGCAGATTATAATTCACCCCTCCACTTT. This translates into CAWSVADYNSPLHF. The full variable domain, completed using reference TRBV30 and TRBJ1-6, is SQTIHQWPATLVQPVGSPLSLECTVEGTSNPNLYWYRQAAGRGLQLLFYSVGIGQISSEVPQNLSASRPQDRQFILSSKKLLLSDSGFYLCAWSVADYNSPLHFGNGTRLTVT.

As for this clone: This sample includes further DNA sequences coding for the same CDR3. The V gene is TRBV14, the J gene TRBJ2-7; D may match TRBD1 or TRBD2 (5 bases each). CDR3 length: 15 residues. Trimming removed 3 bases from V and 1 base from J, with 13 bases in between. The V gene's germline CDR1 is SGHDN and CDR2 FVKESK. In DNA, the CDR3 is TGTGCCAGCAGCCAGAGGGCAGGGACGTCCTACGAGCAGTACTTC. Protein sequence: CASSQRAGTSYEQYF.

This clone was counted a single time. This chain uses TRBV5-1 with TRBJ2-2; 9 bases are a match to TRBD1. This CDR3 has 14 amino acids. Germline CDR1 is SGHRS and CDR2 is YFSETQ. J was trimmed by 7 bases and V by 3 bases; bases with no gene match: 4. Here the CDR3 reads CASSSDRGNGELFF. The CDR3 bases are TGCGCCAGCAGCTCGGACAGGGGAAACGGGGAGCTGTTTTTT.

Here the CDR3 reads CAWSGRVNTEAFF. The CDR3 DNA is TGTGCCTGGAGTGGCAGGGTGAACACTGAAGCTTTCTTT. J is TRBJ1-1 and V is TRBV30; tentative D call: TRBD1 (5 bases). Germline CDR1 reads GTSNPN; CDR2 reads SVGIG (reference sequence). There are 13 residues in the CDR3. V was shortened by 1 base and J by 0 bases, with 6 bases between the two germline ends.

Points on this clone: The same CDR3 also results from other DNA sequences found in this sample. CDR3 bases: TGCAGCGTTGGACTAGCGGGCGGGGAGCTGTTTTTT. Protein product: CSVGLAGGELFF. The V gene is TRBV29-1, the J gene TRBJ2-2; 10 bases fit TRBD2. The V gene's germline CDR1 is SQVTM and CDR2 ANQGSEA. The CDR3 runs 12 residues. V shed 4 bases and J 7 bases; nucleotides not matched to a gene: 0.

This sequence joins TRBV25-1 and TRBJ2-1, with 7 bases identical to TRBD2. The V gene's germline CDR1 is MGHDK and CDR2 SYGVNS. The V gene end was trimmed by 8 bases and the J gene end by 1 base; junction bases not matched to a gene: 2. The CDR3 spans 13 residues. The CDR3 sequence is CASERDSYNEQFF. CDR3 in DNA: TGTGCCAGCGAGCGGGATTCCTACAATGAGCAGTTCTTC.

The V gene is TRBV5-4, the J gene TRBJ2-1; TRBD2 matches at 9 bases. V gave up 4 bases and J gave up 5 bases; unmatched junction bases: 10. The CDR3 is 16 amino acids. Germline V lookup: CDR1 SGHNT, CDR2 YYREEE (reference sequence). The CDR3 nucleotides read TGTGCCAGCAGCCCCGGGGGCGGGAGGGAGAACAATGAGCAGTTCTTC. As protein: CASSPGGGRENNEQFF.

This rearrangement joins TRBV5-1 to TRBJ2-5, with TRBD1 identical over 8 bases. V trimming: 4 bases; J trimming: 1 base; junction bases outside the gene matches: 9. In germline, CDR1 is SGHRS, CDR2 YFSETQ. The CDR3 sequence is 16 residues long. The CDR3 nucleotides read TGCGCCAGCAGCGTAGGGGACAGGACATTCCAAGAGACCCAGTACTTC. Protein product: CASSVGDRTFQETQYF.

The V and J genes are TRBV10-3 and TRBJ2-2; D perhaps matches TRBD1 (7 bases). The CDR3 is 15 residues long. With 2 bases removed from V and 4 bases from J, the gap between germline ends came to 11 bases. Germline V gene sequence: CDR1 ENHRY, CDR2 SYGVKD. This CDR3 is CAISEGQGGTGELFF. The CDR3 nucleotides are TGTGCCATCAGTGAGGGGCAGGGGGGCACCGGGGAGCTGTTTTTT.